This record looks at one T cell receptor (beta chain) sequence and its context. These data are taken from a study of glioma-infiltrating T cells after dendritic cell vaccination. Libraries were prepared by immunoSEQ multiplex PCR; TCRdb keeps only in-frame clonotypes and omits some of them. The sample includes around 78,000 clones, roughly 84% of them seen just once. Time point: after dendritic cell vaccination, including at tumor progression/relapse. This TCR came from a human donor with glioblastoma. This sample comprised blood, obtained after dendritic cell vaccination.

CDR3 region: CASSVGTAGSNQPQHF. Here the CDR3 DNA reads TGCGCCAGCAGCGTGGGGACAGCCGGGAGCAATCAGCCCCAGCATTTT. The gene calls are TRBV5-1 and TRBJ1-5; 7 positions match TRBD1. The V and J ends lost 4 bases and 1 base, in that order; junction bases with no gene match: 8. The germline CDR1 and CDR2 sequences are SGHRS and YFSETQ. The CDR3 spans 16 residues.